This T cell receptor beta chain was identified during a study of human T cells and chemical hapten exposure. Study as a whole: There were weekly diphenylcyclopropenone doses to the scalp for patients throughout the roughly 24-week study.

The CDR3 sequence is 14 residues long. CDR1 and CDR2 from the germline V gene are MDHEN and SYDVKM. V was shortened by 2 bases and J by 2 bases, with 10 bases between the two germline ends. Documented time point: patch test 2, 6 weeks after DPC sensitization. The treatment was: therapeutic diphenylcyclopropenone sensitization with weekly scalp DPC. The template was total RNA from unfractionated whole blood. Concerning this clonotype itself: The antigen is not known.

Overall study findings and caveats: DPC sensitization left the count of TCRs above 1 in 1000 unchanged.

MiXCR, run by TCRdb on the RACE reads, gives a single entry per CDR3 protein. This sample has 35,000 to 50,000 distinct CDR3 sequences, with 8.5% to 10% found just once. Material: whole blood, obtained in connection with sensitization to the hapten diphenylcyclopropenone (DPC). This TCR was recovered from a woman between 25 and 40 years old with alopecia areata. Some clones in this sample may be carry-over from other donors' samples. The chain links TRBV28 to TRBJ2-7; possibly TRBD2 for D (5 bases). The CDR3 reads CASSLEGTPYEQYF. CDR3 in DNA: TGTGCCAGCAGTTTAGAGGGAACTCCCTACGAGCAGTACTTC. Variable domain in full (rest from reference TRBV28 and TRBJ2-7): DVKVTQSSRYLVKRTGEKVFLECVQDMDHENMFWYRQDPGLGLRLIYFSYDVKMKEKGDIPEGYSVSREKKERFSLILESASTNQTSMYLCASSLEGTPYEQYFGPGTRLTVT.